This T cell receptor beta chain is from a study of beta chain features in type 1 diabetes. The CDR3 extends over 15 amino acids. J lost 5 bases, V lost 7 bases, and 12 bases had no gene match. Germline V gives CDR1 MNHEY, CDR2 SMNVEV (reference sequence). Every bit of the isolated RNA underwent reverse transcription, so sequencing read expressed TCRB transcripts. Produced via immunoSEQ multiplex PCR; TCRdb's table is partial and in-frame only. The sample has about 930,000 clones, roughly a sixth seen once; the top ten hold around 0.02%. Donors contributed one heparinised blood draw apiece, averaging about 110 mL.

This chain joins TRBV27 and TRBJ2-3; 7 bases fit TRBD1. The sequenced material came from naive CD4+ T cells from blood. This receptor was identified in a woman in her late teens or twenties in good health. This CDR3 is CASKASGTVKDTQYF. The CDR3 DNA reads TGTGCCAGCAAGGCTTCCGGGACAGTTAAAGATACGCAGTATTTT.